This T cell receptor beta chain was captured by sequencing in a study of PD-L1 blockade in urothelial cancer. Overall study context: From 2014, patients received atezolizumab, given as 1,200 mg intravenously every 3 weeks. Once treatment had started, blood was analyzed at 3 weeks (second dose) and again at 6 weeks. Each blood sample yielded a median of about 150,000 T cells.

The germline V and J ends were trimmed by 3 bases and 9 bases, with 13 bases remaining between them. The germline V gene has CDR1 SNHLY and CDR2 FYNNEI. CDR3 length equals 13 residues. The data were produced by immunoSEQ multiplex PCR, yet TCRdb's version contains in-frame clones alone and is incomplete. This sample carries 50,000 to 55,000 clones, around three quarters of them seen once, and the ten largest clones take approximately 4%. J is TRBJ2-3 and V is TRBV2; a possible D gene is TRBD1 (6 bases). This receptor was identified in a man in his 70s with urothelial cancer. Sequenced here: PBMCs, sampled around atezolizumab (anti-PD-L1) treatment. The CDR3, as DNA: TGTGCCAGCAGTGATAGAGGACAGATCACGCAGTATTTT. Protein: CASSDRGQITQYF.